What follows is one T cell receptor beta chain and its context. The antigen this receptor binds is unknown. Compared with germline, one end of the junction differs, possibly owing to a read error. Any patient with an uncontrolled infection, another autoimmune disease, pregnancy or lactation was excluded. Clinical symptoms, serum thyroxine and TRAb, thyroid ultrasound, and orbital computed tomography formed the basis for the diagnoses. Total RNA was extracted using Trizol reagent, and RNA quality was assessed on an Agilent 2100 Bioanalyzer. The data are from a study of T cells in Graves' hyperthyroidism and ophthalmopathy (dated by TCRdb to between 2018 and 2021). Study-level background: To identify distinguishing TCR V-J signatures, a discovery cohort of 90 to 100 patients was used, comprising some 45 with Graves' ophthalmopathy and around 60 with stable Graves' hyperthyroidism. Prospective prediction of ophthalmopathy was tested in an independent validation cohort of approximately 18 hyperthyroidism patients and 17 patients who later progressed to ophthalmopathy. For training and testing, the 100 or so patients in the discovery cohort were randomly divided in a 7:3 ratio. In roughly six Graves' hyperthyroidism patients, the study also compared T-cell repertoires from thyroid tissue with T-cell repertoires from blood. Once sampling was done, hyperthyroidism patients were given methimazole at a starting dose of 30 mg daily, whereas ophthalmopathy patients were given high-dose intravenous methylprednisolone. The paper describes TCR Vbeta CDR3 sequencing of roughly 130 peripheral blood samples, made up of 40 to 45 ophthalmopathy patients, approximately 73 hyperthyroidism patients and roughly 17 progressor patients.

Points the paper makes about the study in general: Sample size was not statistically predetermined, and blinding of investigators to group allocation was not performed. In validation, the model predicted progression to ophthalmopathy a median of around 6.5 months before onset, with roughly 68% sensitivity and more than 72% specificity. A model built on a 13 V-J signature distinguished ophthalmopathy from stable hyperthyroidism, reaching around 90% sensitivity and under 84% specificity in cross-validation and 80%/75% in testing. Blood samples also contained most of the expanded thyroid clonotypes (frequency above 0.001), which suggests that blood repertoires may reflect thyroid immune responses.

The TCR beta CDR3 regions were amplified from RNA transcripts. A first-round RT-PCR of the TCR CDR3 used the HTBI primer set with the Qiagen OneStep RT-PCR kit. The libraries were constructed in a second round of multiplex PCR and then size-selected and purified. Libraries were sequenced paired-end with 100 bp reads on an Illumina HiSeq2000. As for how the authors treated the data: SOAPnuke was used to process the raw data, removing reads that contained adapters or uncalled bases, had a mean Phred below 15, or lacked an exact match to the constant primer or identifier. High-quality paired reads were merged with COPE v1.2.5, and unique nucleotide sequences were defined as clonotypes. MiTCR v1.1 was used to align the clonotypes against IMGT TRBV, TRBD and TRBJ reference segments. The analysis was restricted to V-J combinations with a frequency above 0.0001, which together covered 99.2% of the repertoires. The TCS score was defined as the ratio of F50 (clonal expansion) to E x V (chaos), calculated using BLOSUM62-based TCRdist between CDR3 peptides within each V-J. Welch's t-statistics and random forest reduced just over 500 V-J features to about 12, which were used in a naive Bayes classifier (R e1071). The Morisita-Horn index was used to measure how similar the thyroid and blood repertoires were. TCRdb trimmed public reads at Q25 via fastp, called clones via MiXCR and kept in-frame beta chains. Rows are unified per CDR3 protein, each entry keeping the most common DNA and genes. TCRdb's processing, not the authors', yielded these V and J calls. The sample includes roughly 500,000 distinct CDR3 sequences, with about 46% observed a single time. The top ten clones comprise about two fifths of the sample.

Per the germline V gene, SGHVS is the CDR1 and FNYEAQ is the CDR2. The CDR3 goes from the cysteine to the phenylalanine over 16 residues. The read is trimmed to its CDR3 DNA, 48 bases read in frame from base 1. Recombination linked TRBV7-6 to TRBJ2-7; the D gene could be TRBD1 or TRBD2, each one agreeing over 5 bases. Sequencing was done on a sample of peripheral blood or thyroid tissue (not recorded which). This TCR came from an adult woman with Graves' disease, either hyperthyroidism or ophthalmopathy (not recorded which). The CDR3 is CASSLIPGTNQLEQCF. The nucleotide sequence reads TGTGCCAGCAGCCTAATTCCCGGGACCAACCAGCTCGAGCAGTGCTTC.